The clone carrying this TCR beta chain was seen a few times. CDR3 size: 10 residues. Deletions cut 4 bases from V and 5 bases from J, with 6 bases between. The V gene's germline CDR1 is DFQATT and CDR2 SNEGSKA (reference sequence). This table comes from immunoSEQ multiplex PCR, and its TCRdb copy is limited to in-frame clones, with some not included. This sample has roughly 56,000 clones; less than 75% occur once, and the top ten carry 43%. This record comes from a study of cytotoxic CD8 clonotypes in ibrutinib-treated CLL. Study information: By median roughly 5.5 years, around twelve had progressed and roughly 15 stayed remitted; responses had been 2 complete and approximately 24 partial.

The chain links TRBV20-1 to TRBJ2-7, with a weak D call TRBD1 (5 bases). The specimen was PBMCs, collected after 12 months of ibrutinib treatment. The clonotype originates from a human donor with chronic lymphocytic leukemia. In DNA, the CDR3 is TGCAGTGCTACAGGGAACGAGCAGTACTTC. Translated, it gives CSATGNEQYF.